One and the same sample provided the 6 T cell receptor beta chains below, sequenced in a study of T cells in tuberculosis. As to time point: new active TB diagnosis, blood taken before or within 7 days of starting treatment. Assay: immunoSEQ multiplex PCR; the TCRdb copy retains only in-frame clones and omits some. The sample carries fewer than 35,000 clones, 86% recorded once. The material sequenced was PBMCs, taken at tuberculosis diagnosis. The source of these receptors is an adult with tuberculosis.

The V call is TRBV14, the J call TRBJ1-1; maybe TRBD1 (5 bases). From germline, CDR1 is SGHDN and CDR2 FVKESK. The CDR3 contains 12 residues. Trimming cost V 1 base and J 11 bases, with 11 bases left between them. In nucleotides, the CDR3 is TGTGCCAGCAGCCAAGGGGAGGGGTACGCTTTCTTT. This gives the protein CASSQGEGYAFF.

This rearrangement joins TRBV9 to TRBJ1-2, with D unresolved. The CDR3 sequence is 17 residues long. Looked up from germline, CDR1 is SGDLS and CDR2 is YYNGEE. The V gene lost 7 bases and the J gene lost 2 bases, with 24 bases spanning the gap. CDR3 coding DNA: TGTGCCAGCTCTGGCGAGGGTTTTCGCGGATTAAACTATGGCTACACCTTC. This sequence encodes CASSGEGFRGLNYGYTF.

Only a few counts were recorded for this clone. The V call is TRBV30, the J call TRBJ2-1; D may be TRBD1 (5 bases). Germline values: CDR1 GTSNPN, CDR2 SVGIG (reference sequence). V lost 3 bases and J lost 6, with 18 bases in between. There are 15 residues in the CDR3. The CDR3 is CAWRKGLPAGNEQFF. CDR3 DNA: TGTGCCTGGAGAAAGGGGCTACCCGCTGGCAATGAGCAGTTCTTC.

This clone was observed once. The chain uses TRBV19 and TRBJ1-1; D gene ambiguous. Trimming shortened V by 5 bases and J by 0 bases, and 13 bases separated the two germline ends. The CDR3 covers 15 residues. Looked up from germline, CDR1 is LNHDA and CDR2 is SQIVND (reference sequence). This CDR3 reads CASSHMNRMNTEAFF. CDR3 nucleotides: TGTGCCAGTAGTCACATGAATCGCATGAACACTGAAGCTTTCTTT. Full variable domain (rest looked up from reference TRBV19 and TRBJ1-1): DGGITQSPKYLFRKEGQNVTLSCEQNLNHDAMYWYRQDPGQGLRLIYYSQIVNDFQKGDIAEGYSVSREKKESFPLTVTSAQKNPTAFYLCASSHMNRMNTEAFFGQGTRLTVV.

V usage is TRBV5-1 and J usage is TRBJ2-1, with TRBD2 matching over 10 bases. The CDR3 has 17 residues. The germline V gene has CDR1 SGHRS and CDR2 YFSETQ. V lost 2 bases and J lost 0; bases outside the gene matches: 5. This chain's CDR3 is CASSFTGLAFSYNEQFF. DNA for the CDR3: TGCGCCAGCAGCTTTACGGGACTAGCGTTCTCCTACAATGAGCAGTTCTTC.

The chain couples TRBV6-4 to TRBJ2-1; 7 bases are a match to TRBD1. The trim removed 0 bases at V and 6 bases at J, leaving 2 bases unmatched. The CDR3 runs 14 residues. Germline assignment: CDR1 MRHNA and CDR2 SNTAGT. The CDR3 here is CASSDSGGSNEQFF. The CDR3 nucleotides read TGTGCCAGCAGTGACTCAGGGGGCAGCAATGAGCAGTTCTTC.